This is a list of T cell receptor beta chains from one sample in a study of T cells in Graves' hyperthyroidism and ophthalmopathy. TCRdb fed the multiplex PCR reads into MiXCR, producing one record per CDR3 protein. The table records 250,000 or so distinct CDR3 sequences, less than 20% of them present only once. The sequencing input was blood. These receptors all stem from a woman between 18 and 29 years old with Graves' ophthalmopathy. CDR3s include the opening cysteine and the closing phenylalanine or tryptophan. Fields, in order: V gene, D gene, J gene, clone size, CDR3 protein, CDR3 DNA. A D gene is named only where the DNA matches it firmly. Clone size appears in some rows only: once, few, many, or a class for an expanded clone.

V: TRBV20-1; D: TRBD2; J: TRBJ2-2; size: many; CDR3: CSAGAGTGELFF; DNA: TGCAGTGCTGGAGCGGGAACCGGGGAGCTGTTTTTT
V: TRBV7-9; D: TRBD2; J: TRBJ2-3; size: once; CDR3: CASSHGTSGSDTQYF; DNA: TGTGCCAGCAGCCACGGGACTAGCGGGAGCGATACGCAGTATTTT
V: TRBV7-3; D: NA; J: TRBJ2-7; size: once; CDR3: CASSSPDVGEQYF; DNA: TGTGCCAGCAGCTCACCGGACGTCGGCGAGCAGTACTTC
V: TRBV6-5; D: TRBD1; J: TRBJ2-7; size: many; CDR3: CASSYSDRGRVEQYF; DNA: TGTGCCAGCAGTTACTCGGACAGGGGGCGGGTTGAGCAGTACTTC
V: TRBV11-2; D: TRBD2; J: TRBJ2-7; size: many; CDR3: CASSLGLAGVSEQYF; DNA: TGTGCCAGCAGCCTAGGACTAGCGGGAGTGTCCGAGCAGTACTTC
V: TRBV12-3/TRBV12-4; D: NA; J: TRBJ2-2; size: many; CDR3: CASSLGLGDTGELFF; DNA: TGTGCCAGCAGTTTAGGCCTGGGAGACACCGGGGAGCTGTTTTTT
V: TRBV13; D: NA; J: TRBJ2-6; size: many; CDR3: CASSRGAGSSGANVLTF; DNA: TGTGCCAGCAGCAGAGGGGCGGGTAGCTCTGGGGCCAACGTCCTGACTTTC
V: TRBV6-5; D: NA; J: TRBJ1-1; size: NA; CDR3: CASSYGRVTSEAFF; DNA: TGTGCCAGCAGTTACGGCAGGGTAACTTCGGAAGCTTTCTTT
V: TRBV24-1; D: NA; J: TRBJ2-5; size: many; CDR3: CATSDLRDDETQYF; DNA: TGTGCCACCAGTGATTTAAGGGATGACGAGACCCAGTACTTC
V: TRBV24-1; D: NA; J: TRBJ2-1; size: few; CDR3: CATSDQSPSGYNEQFF; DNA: TGTGCCACCAGTGACCAGAGTCCCTCCGGGTACAATGAGCAGTTCTTC
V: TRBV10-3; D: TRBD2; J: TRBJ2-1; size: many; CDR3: CASAFLAGGANEQFF; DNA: TGTGCCTCGGCATTTCTAGCGGGAGGAGCGAATGAGCAGTTCTTC
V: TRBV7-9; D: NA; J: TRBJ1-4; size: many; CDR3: CASSSTETSTNEKLFF; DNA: TGTGCCAGCAGCTCCACAGAGACCTCAACTAATGAAAAACTGTTTTTT
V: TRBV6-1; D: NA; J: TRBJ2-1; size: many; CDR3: CASSRTVDEQFF; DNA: TGTGCCAGCAGTCGAACAGTAGATGAGCAGTTCTTC
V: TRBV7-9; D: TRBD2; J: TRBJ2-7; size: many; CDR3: CASSLVSGRPYEQYF; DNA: TGTGCCAGCAGCTTAGTTAGCGGGAGGCCCTACGAGCAGTACTTC
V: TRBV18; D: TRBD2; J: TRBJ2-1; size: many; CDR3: CASSPQREYNEQFF; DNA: TGTGCCAGCTCACCACAGCGGGAGTACAATGAGCAGTTCTTC
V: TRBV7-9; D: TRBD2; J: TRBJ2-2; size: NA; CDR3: CASSPTGLAGGRGGELFF; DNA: TGTGCCAGCAGCCCTACCGGACTAGCGGGGGGGCGAGGCGGGGAGCTGTTTTTT
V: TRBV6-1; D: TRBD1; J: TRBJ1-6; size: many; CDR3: CASSEYNRGVSLHF; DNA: TGTGCCAGCAGTGAATATAACAGGGGAGTTTCCCTCCACTTT
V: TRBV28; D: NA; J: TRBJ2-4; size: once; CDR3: CASATVRAKNIQYF; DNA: TGTGCCAGCGCCACAGTAAGGGCCAAAAACATTCAGTACTTC
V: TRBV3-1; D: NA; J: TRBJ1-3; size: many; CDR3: CASSQLRGEGSGNTIYF; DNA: TGTGCCAGCAGCCAGCTAAGAGGGGAAGGCTCTGGAAACACCATATATTTT
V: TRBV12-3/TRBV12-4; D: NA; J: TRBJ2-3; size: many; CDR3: CASRPGATDTQYF; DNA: TGTGCCAGCAGACCCGGGGCAACAGATACGCAGTATTTT
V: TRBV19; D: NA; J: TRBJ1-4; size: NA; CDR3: CASSLFTELNEKLFF; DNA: TGTGCCAGTAGTCTTTTCACCGAGTTAAATGAAAAACTGTTTTTT
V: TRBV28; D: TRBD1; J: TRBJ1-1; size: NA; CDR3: CASSLGTALPNTEAFF; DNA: TGTGCCAGCAGTCTCGGGACAGCTCTACCGAACACTGAAGCTTTCTTT
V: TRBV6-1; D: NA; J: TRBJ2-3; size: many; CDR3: CASTAEGDTRTDTQYF; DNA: TGTGCCAGCACCGCGGAAGGGGACACCCGCACAGATACGCAGTATTTT
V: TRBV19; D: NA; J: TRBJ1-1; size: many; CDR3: CASRPPGVGNTEAFF; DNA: TGTGCCAGTAGGCCCCCGGGGGTAGGGAACACTGAAGCTTTCTTT
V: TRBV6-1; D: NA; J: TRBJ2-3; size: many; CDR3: CASSPQWLTSRTDTQYF; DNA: TGTGCCAGCAGTCCTCAGTGGTTGACCTCTCGCACAGATACGCAGTATTTT
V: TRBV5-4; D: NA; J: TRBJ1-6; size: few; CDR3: CASSFGGFDSPLHF; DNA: TGTGCCAGCAGCTTCGGGGGTTTTGATTCACCCCTCCACTTT
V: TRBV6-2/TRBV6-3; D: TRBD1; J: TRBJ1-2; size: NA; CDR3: CASSSTGGFGYTF; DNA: TGTGCCAGCAGTTCCACAGGGGGTTTTGGCTACACCTTC
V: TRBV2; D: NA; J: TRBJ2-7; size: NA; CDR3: CASGTGTAYYEQYF; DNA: TGTGCCAGCGGAACAGGGACTGCCTACTACGAGCAGTACTTC
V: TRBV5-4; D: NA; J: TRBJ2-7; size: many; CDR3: CASSLGQQGEQYF; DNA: TGTGCCAGCAGCTTAGGACAGCAGGGCGAGCAGTACTTC
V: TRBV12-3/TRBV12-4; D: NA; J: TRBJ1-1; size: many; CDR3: CASNLRGAAFF; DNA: TGTGCCAGCAATTTGAGGGGCGCAGCTTTCTTT
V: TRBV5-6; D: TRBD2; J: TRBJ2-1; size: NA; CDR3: CASSFELGLGHNEQFF; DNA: TGTGCCAGCAGCTTTGAATTGGGACTAGGACACAATGAGCAGTTCTTC
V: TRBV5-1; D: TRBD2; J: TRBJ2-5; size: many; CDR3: CASSTSGGAETQYF; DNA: TGCGCCAGTTCGACTAGCGGGGGGGCAGAGACCCAGTACTTC
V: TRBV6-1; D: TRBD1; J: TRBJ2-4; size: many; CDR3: CASRGQGRAKNIQYF; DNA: TGTGCCAGCAGAGGACAGGGGAGAGCCAAAAACATTCAGTACTTC
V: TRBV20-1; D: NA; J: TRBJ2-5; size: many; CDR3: CSAAGGKLRETQYF; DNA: TGCAGTGCCGCCGGAGGGAAGCTCCGAGAGACCCAGTACTTC
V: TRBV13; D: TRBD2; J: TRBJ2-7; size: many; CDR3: CASSLASGIYEQYF; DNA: TGTGCCAGCAGCTTGGCTAGCGGGATCTACGAGCAGTACTTC
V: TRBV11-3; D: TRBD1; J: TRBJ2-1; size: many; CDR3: CASSLEGQYPNEQFF; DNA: TGTGCCAGCAGCTTAGAGGGACAGTACCCCAATGAGCAGTTCTTC
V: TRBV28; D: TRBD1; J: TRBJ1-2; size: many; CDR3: CASSLVQGARGNYGYTF; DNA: TGTGCCAGCAGTCTAGTACAGGGGGCGCGAGGGAACTATGGCTACACCTTC
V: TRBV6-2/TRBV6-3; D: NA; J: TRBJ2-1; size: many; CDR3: CASSYSRGTYSYNEQFF; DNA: TGTGCCAGCAGTTACTCGCGGGGGACATACTCCTACAATGAGCAGTTCTTC
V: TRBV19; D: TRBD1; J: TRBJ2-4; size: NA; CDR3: CASSIGPFRQGGGNIQYF; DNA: TGTGCCAGTAGTATAGGGCCTTTTCGACAGGGGGGAGGAAACATTCAGTACTTC
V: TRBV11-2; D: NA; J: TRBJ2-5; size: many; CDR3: CASSHPQTQYF; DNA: TGTGCCAGCAGTCACCCCCAGACCCAGTACTTC
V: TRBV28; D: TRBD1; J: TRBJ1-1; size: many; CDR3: CASRHGTGNTEAFF; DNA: TGTGCCAGCAGACACGGGACAGGAAACACTGAAGCTTTCTTT
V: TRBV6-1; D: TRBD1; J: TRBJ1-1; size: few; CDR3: CASTDRVNTEAFF; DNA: TGTGCCAGCACCGACAGGGTCAACACTGAAGCTTTCTTT
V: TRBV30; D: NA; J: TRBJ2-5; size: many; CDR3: CAWSVRLGARETQYF; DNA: TGTGCCTGGAGTGTACGATTGGGGGCGCGGGAGACCCAGTACTTC
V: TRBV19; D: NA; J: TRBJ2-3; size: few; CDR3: CASSMDDTRADTQYF; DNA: TGTGCCAGTAGTATGGACGATACGAGGGCAGATACGCAGTATTTT
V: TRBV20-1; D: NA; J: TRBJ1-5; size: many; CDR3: CSAIGRGRFSQQPQHF; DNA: TGCAGTGCTATAGGCAGGGGTCGATTTTCCCAACAGCCCCAGCATTTT
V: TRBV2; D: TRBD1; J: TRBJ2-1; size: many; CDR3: CASRPGQGFYNEQFF; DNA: TGTGCCAGCAGACCGGGACAGGGGTTCTACAATGAGCAGTTCTTC
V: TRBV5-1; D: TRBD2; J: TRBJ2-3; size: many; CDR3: CASREGAGGTDTQYF; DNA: TGCGCCAGCAGAGAAGGAGCGGGGGGCACAGATACGCAGTATTTT
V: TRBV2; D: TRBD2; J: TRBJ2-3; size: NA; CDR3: CASRGLAGGTSTDTQYF; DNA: TGTGCCAGCAGGGGACTAGCGGGGGGTACAAGCACAGATACGCAGTATTTT
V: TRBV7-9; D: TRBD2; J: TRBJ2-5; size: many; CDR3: CASSPTSGGVQYF; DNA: TGTGCCAGCAGCCCCACTAGCGGGGGGGTTCAGTACTTC
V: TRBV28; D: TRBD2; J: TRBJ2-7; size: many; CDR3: CASSSPSGLSSFSYEQYF; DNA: TGTGCCAGCAGTTCGCCTAGCGGACTTTCCTCTTTCTCCTACGAGCAGTACTTC